This T cell receptor beta chain was observed in a study of control samples from healthy donors and cancer patients. Using immunoSEQ multiplex PCR, the repertoire was profiled, and TCRdb retains in-frame clones only, with some absent. The sample includes about 120,000 clones, 80% to 90% of them seen just once. V was cut by 2 bases and J by 4 bases, with 11 bases left in between. Germline V CDR1 and CDR2: WSHSY, SAAADI. The length of the CDR3 is 14 residues. Material: PBMCs. The chain combines TRBV10-2 with TRBJ1-2; a weak D match, TRBD1 (5 bases). The sequence was obtained from a woman aged 45 to 65 with colorectal cancer. CDR3 region: CASSEGTSAYGYTF. In DNA form, the CDR3 reads TGCGCCAGCAGTGAGGGGACCAGCGCCTATGGCTACACCTTC.